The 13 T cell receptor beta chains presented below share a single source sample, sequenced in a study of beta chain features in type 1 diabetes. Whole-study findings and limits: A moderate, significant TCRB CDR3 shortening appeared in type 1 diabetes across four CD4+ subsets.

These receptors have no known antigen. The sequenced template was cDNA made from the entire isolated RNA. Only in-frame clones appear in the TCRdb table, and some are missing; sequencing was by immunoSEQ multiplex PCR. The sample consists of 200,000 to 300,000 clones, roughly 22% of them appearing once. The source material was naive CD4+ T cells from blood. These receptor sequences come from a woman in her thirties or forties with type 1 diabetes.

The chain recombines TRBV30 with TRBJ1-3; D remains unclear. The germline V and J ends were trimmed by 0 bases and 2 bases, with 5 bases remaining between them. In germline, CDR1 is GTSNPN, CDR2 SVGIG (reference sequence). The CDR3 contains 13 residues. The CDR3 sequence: CAWSVLPGNTIYF. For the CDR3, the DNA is TGTGCCTGGAGTGTACTACCTGGAAACACCATATATTTT.

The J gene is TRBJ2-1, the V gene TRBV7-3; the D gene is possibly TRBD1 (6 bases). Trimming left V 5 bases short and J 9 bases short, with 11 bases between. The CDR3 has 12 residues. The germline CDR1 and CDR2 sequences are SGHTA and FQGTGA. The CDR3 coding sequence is TGTGCCAGCAGCACCACAGGGAGTGAGCAGTTCTTC. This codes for CASSTTGSEQFF.

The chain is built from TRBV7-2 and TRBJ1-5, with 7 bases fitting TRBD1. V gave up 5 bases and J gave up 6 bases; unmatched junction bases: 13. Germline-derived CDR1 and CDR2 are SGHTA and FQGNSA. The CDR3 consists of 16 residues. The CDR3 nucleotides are TGTGCCAGCAGCAGTGAAGGACAGGCTGGGGCTCAGCCCCAGCATTTT. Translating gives CASSSEGQAGAQPQHF.

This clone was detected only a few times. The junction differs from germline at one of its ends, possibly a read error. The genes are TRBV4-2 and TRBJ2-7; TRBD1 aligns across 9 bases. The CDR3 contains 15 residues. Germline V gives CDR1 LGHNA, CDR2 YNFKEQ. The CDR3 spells CASSQEGEGTGPRSF. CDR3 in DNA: TGTGCCAGCAGCCAAGAGGGAGAAGGGACAGGGCCGAGGAGCTTC.

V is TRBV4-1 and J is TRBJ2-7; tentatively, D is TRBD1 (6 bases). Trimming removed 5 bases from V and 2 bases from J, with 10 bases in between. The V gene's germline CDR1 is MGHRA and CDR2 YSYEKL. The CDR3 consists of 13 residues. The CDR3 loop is CASSVQGTYEQYF. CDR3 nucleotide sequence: TGCGCCAGCAGCGTACAGGGAACCTACGAGCAGTACTTC.

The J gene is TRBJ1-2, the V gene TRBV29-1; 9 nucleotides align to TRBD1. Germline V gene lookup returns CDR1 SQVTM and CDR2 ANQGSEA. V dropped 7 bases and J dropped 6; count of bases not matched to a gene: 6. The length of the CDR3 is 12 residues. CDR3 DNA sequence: TGCAGCGAAACAGGGGGCGGGGATGGCTACACCTTC. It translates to CSETGGGDGYTF.

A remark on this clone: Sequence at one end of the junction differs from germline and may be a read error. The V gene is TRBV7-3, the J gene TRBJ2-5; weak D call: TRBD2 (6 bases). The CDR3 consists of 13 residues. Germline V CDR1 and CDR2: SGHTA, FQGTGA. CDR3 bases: TGTGCCAGCAGCCCCAACCCGGACGGGCGCGGGGACTTC. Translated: CASSPNPDGRGDF.

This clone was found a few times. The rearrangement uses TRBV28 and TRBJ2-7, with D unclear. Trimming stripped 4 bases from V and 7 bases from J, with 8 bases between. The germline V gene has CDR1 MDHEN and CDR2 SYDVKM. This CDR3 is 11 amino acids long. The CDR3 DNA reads TGTGCCAGCAGTTCCCCCCAGGAGCAGTACTTC. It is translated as CASSSPQEQYF.

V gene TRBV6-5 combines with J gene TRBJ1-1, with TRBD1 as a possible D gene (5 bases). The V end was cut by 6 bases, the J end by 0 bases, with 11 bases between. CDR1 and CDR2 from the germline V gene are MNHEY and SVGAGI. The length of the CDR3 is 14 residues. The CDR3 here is CASRRQTLNTEAFF. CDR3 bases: TGTGCCAGCAGGAGACAGACGTTGAACACTGAAGCTTTCTTT.

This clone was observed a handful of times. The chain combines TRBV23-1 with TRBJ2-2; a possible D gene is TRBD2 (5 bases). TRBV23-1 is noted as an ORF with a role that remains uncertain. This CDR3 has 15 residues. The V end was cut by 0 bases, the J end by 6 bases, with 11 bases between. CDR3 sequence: CASSQSGWGAGELFF. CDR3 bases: TGCGCCAGCAGTCAATCGGGCTGGGGAGCCGGGGAGCTGTTTTTT.

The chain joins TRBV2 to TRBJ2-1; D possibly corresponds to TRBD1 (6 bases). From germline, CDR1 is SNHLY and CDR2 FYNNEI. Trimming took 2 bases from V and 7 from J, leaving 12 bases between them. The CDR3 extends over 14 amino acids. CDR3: CASSEYRGGNEQFF. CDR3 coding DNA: TGTGCCAGCAGTGAATATCGAGGGGGAAATGAGCAGTTCTTC.

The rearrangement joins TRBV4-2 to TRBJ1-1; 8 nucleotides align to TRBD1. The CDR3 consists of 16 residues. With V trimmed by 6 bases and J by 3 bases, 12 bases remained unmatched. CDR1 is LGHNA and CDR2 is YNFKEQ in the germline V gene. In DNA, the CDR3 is TGTGCCAGCAGACGCCCGGACAGGGTTCAGGACACTGAAGCTTTCTTT. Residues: CASRRPDRVQDTEAFF.

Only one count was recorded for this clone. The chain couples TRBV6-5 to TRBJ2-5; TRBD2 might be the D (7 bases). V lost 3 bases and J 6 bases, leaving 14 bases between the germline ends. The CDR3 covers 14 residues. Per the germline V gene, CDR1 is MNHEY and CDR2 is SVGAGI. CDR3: CASSYGGALQTQYF. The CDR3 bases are TGTGCCAGCAGTTATGGGGGGGCCCTTCAGACCCAGTACTTC.